The clone carrying this T cell receptor delta chain was counted ten times or more. What it binds is not known. Gammadelta T cells were flow-sorted from PBMC into Vgamma9/Vdelta2+ and Vdelta2-negative populations for bulk analysis. This record belongs to a study of γδ T cells in repeated Plasmodium falciparum infection. Study at large: Each infection was followed by sampling at 21 days, plus baseline and some pre-infection draws.

TCRdb re-processed the multiplex PCR reads using CATT. The sample consists of some 100,000 delta-chain clones, roughly 1.4% of them appearing once. CDR1 and CDR2 from the germline V gene are TSWWSYY and QGS. The CDR3 is 12 residues long. Study-level points and caveats: Over time and infection, Vgamma9/Vdelta2+ repertoires remained highly stable and polyclonal. Waves of new clonotype selection appeared after repeated controlled infections in Vdelta2-negative, largely Vdelta1+, gammadelta T cells. Compared with Australian children, Malian Vdelta2-negative repertoires seemed more clonal, less diverse, less shared.

Source material: gamma-delta T cells from blood. The TCR sequence derives from a pool of human donors (malaria-infected and uninfected, not separated). The V and J genes are TRDV1 and TRDJ1, with 8 nucleotides matching TRDD3. The CDR3 DNA sequence: TGTTCTGGGGGACCACCCACCGATAAACTCATCTTT. Protein sequence: CSGGPPTDKLIF.